One T cell receptor (beta chain) is described in this entry. Germline V gene data show CDR1 as MNHEY and CDR2 as SVGAGI. The CDR3 has 16 residues. Trimming shortened V by 5 bases and J by 3 bases, and 14 bases separated the two germline ends. The CDR3 regions of TCR beta were amplified from RNA transcripts. An initial round of RT-PCR targeting the TCR CDR3 relied on the HTBI primer set. TCRdb analysed the multiplex PCR reads with MiXCR anew, one entry per CDR3 protein. The sample yields 600,000 to 800,000 distinct CDR3 sequences, 30% to 40% seen once. The sample originates from a study of T cells in Graves' hyperthyroidism and ophthalmopathy.

The V gene is TRBV6-5, the J gene TRBJ1-6; D is unresolved. What was sequenced was blood. The sequence came from a woman aged 40 to 49 with Graves' hyperthyroidism. The CDR3 DNA reads as TGTGCCAGCAGTGAGAACAGTCGAAGCTATAATTCACCCCTCCACTTT. Residues: CASSENSRSYNSPLHF.